This T cell receptor beta chain came from a study of CD8+ T cells in alopecia areata. Study information: Female approximately 6-10-week-old C3H/HeJ recipients received skin from roughly 6-13-month-old C3H/HeJ graft donors with spontaneous alopecia. The study's findings and limits: Lesional scalp displayed greater clonality than normal scalp, most notably in alopecia totalis/universalis. In patients, TCRs were shared less clearly than in mice, and HLA may possibly be involved. Scalp samples also yield sequences from resident alphabeta T cells of normal skin.

Germline lookup yields CDR1 MNHDT and CDR2 YYDKIL. The CDR3 covers 14 residues. V shed 3 bases and J shed 2 bases, with 9 bases lying between them. Extracted RNA was reverse transcribed into cDNA, the sequencing template. Profiled with immunoSEQ multiplex PCR; TCRdb holds only in-frame clones, not every one. The sample contains approximately 110,000 clones, none of them singletons. This clone was detected only a few times. Its antigen is undetermined. The genes and germline here are from mouse. The read gets to within 4 residues of the CDR3 end, and the germline J gene fills in the rest. The sample comprised lesional skin. The TCR originated in a C3H/HeJ mouse with alopecia areata. For the strain, the MHC haplotype given is H2-k. The chain combines TRBV17 with TRBJ2-3; tentative D call: TRBD1 (5 bases). The chain's CDR3 is CASSSPGFAETLYF. CDR3 DNA (partial): TGTGCTAGCAGTAGTCCAGGGTTTGCAGAA.